This T cell receptor (beta chain) derives from a study of T cell responses to AZD1222 COVID-19 vaccine. Study results and limitations: Across spike, vaccine-associated CD4 TCRs were found, dominant at 160-218 and 743-854.

V shed 7 bases and J shed 2 bases, with 10 bases lying between them. Germline CDR1 and CDR2: MNHEY and SVGAGI. This CDR3 is built from 13 residues. With regard to this clone: The antigen is undetermined.

The method was immunoSEQ multiplex PCR; TCRdb's version includes in-frame clones alone and lacks a portion of them. The sample carries 100,000 or so clones, approximately 87% recorded once. The chain has TRBV6-5 and TRBJ2-3; no firm D call. The clonotype originates from an adult in good health. Sample: peripheral blood, taken on day 0 of AZD1222 vaccination. CDR3 DNA: TGTGCCAGCATTCCGGACCCCACAGATACGCAGTATTTT. Translated, it gives CASIPDPTDTQYF.